This T cell receptor beta chain was identified during a study of beta chain features in type 1 diabetes. This clone has more than one count but fewer than ten. Its antigen is undetermined. Each of the sorted populations had a purity greater than 98%. Overall study results and limits: PCR might favor shorter templates, equally in patients and controls. Relative to healthy donors, patients appeared to have naive, central memory and Treg TCRB repertoires that were more similar. Shorter TCRB CDR3s, moderately but significantly so, marked every one of the four CD4+ subsets in Type 1 diabetes patients.

Every bit of the isolated RNA underwent reverse transcription, so sequencing read expressed TCRB transcripts. Only in-frame clones appear in the TCRdb table, and some are missing; sequencing was by immunoSEQ multiplex PCR. The profile covers hundreds of thousands of clones, with 15% to 19% appearing a single time and approximately 0.099% taken by the ten largest. V lost 5 bases and J 4 bases, leaving 14 bases between the germline ends. The CDR3 covers 14 residues. Germline V gene sequence: CDR1 LNHNV, CDR2 YYDKDF (reference sequence). This receptor was obtained from a man aged 18 to 30 in good health. This chain connects TRBV15 to TRBJ1-1; possible D gene TRBD1, 5 bases. Sequencing used naive CD4+ T cells from blood. DNA for the CDR3: TGTGCCACCAGCCGGGGGGGTGGGGCCACTGAAGCTTTCTTT. Encoded protein: CATSRGGGATEAFF.